This T cell receptor (beta chain) was observed in a study of blood T cell repertoires in COVID-19. Background on the study: Samples representing acute and convalescent COVID-19 were sourced from the United States, Italy and Spain. In each case, the material was cDNA or gDNA derived from T cells, B-cell-depleted T cells, or PBMCs.

J lost 5 bases, V lost 5 bases, and 2 bases had no gene match. The CDR3 covers 13 residues. Germline V lookup: CDR1 SGHAT, CDR2 FQNNGV. The sample holds a few counts of this clone. How the authors handled the data: The authors estimated nucleated cell counts from reference gene primer amplification. Profiling relied on immunoSEQ multiplex PCR, and the TCRdb table lists in-frame clones only, not all of them. The DNA gave D and trimming, while V, J and clone size come from that table. The data show about 93,000 clones, with 80% seen just once and 15% to 20% held by the top ten. The chain carries TRBV11-2 and TRBJ1-5; 8 bases match TRBD1. Sequencing was done on a sample of peripheral blood. The TCR originated in a human donor in a cohort sampled during active COVID-19. This CDR3 is CASSQDRDQPQHF. The CDR3 DNA sequence: TGTGCCAGCAGCCAGGACAGGGATCAGCCCCAGCATTTT.